Many counts were recorded for the clone carrying this T cell receptor beta chain. The antigen is unknown. Synthesis of cDNA was carried out by template-switch 5'RACE. The reaction used 10-nucleotide random UMIs. TCRdb re-called the 5' RACE reads with MiXCR, one entry per CDR3 protein. The table includes 60,000 to 90,000 distinct CDR3 sequences, 10% to 13% detected once. Time point given: longitudinal time-point 1 (baseline). The study built unsorted libraries from 2 million PBMCs kept at -80 C. The record originates from a study of neurological immune-mediated disorders. Study-level results: Across subjects, no CDR3 amino acid sequence appeared in expanded clones of more than one subject, a finding that suggested private repertoires in all groups.

Looked up from germline, CDR1 is SGHRS and CDR2 is YFSETQ. There are 15 residues in the CDR3. Trimming pared 0 bases from V and 8 bases from J, leaving 15 bases between. Sequenced input: PBMCs. The clonotype was recovered from a man under 40 in good health. The genes are TRBV5-1 and TRBJ2-1, with D uncertain. The CDR3 DNA reads TGCGCCAGCAGCTTGGGCTCTAGGGCAGACTATGAGCAGTTCTTC. Translating gives CASSLGSRADYEQFF.